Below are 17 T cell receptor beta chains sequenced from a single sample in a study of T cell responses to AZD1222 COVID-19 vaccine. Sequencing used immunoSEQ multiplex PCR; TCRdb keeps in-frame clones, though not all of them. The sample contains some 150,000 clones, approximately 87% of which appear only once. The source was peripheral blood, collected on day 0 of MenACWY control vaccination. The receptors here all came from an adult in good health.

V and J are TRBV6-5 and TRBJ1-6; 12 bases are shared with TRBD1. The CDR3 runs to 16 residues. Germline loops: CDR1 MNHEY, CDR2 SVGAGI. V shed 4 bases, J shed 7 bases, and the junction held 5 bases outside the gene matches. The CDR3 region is CASSSGQGAGNSPLHF. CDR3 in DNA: TGTGCCAGCAGTTCGGGACAGGGGGCGGGAAATTCACCCCTCCACTTT.

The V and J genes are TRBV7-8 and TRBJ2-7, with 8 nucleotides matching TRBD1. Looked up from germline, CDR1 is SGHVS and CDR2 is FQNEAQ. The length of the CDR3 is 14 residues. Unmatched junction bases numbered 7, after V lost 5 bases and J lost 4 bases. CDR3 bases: TGTGCCAGCAGCGACCGGGACAGGCGGTACGAGCAGTACTTC. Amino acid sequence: CASSDRDRRYEQYF.

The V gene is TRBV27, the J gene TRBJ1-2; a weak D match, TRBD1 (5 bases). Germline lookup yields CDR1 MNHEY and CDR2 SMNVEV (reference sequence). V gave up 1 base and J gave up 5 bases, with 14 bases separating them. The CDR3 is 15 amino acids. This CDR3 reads CASSLYGGSGYGYTF. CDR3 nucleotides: TGTGCCAGCAGTTTATACGGGGGTTCGGGATATGGCTACACCTTC.

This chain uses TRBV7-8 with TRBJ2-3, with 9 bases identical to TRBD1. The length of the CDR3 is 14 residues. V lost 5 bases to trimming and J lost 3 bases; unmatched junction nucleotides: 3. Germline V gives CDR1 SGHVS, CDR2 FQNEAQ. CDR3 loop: CASSLDRGTDTQYF. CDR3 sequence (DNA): TGTGCCAGCAGCCTGGACAGGGGAACAGATACGCAGTATTTT. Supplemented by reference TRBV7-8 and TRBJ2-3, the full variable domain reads GAGVSQSPRYKVAKRGQDVALRCDPISGHVSLFWYQQALGQGPEFLTYFQNEAQLDKSGLPSDRFFAERPEGSVSTLKIQRTQQEDSAVYLCASSLDRGTDTQYFGPGTRLTVL.

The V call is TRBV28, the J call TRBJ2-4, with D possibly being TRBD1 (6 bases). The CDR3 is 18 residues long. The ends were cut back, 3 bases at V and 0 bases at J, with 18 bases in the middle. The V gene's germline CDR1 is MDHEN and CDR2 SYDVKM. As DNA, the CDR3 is TGTGCCAGCAGTTTTACCGGGACACCCAGTTTAGCCAAAAACATTCAGTACTTC. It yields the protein CASSFTGTPSLAKNIQYF.

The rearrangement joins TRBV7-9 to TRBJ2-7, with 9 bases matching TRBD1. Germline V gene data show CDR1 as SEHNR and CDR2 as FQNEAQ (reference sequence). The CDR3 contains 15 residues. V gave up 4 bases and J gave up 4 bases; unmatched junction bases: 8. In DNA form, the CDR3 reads TGTGCCAGCAGCTCCGAAGGACAGGGGCCTTACGAGCAGTACGTC. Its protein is CASSSEGQGPYEQYV.

Written as DNA, the CDR3 is TGTGCCAGTAGTACGGTTGACACCGGGGAGCTGTTTTTT. This codes for CASSTVDTGELFF. J is TRBJ2-2 and V is TRBV19; D is unclear. Between the trimmed V and J ends, which lost 4 bases and 3 bases, there was a span of 6 bases. This CDR3 has 13 amino acids. Germline loops: CDR1 LNHDA, CDR2 SQIVND (reference sequence).

This CDR3 reads CASSRDRGYGYTF. CDR3 DNA sequence: TGTGCCAGTAGCCGGGACAGGGGATATGGCTACACCTTC. The chain recombines TRBV19 with TRBJ1-2; TRBD1 matches at 10 bases. The length of the CDR3 is 13 residues. The trim removed 6 bases at V and 5 bases at J, leaving 3 bases unmatched. The germline CDR1 and CDR2 sequences are LNHDA and SQIVND (reference sequence).

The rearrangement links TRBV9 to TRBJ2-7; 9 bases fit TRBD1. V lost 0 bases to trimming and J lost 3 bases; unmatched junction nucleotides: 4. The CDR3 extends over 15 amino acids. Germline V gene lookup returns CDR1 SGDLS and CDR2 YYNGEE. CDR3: CASSVAGTGFYEQYF. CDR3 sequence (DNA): TGTGCCAGCAGCGTAGCAGGGACAGGGTTCTACGAGCAGTACTTC.

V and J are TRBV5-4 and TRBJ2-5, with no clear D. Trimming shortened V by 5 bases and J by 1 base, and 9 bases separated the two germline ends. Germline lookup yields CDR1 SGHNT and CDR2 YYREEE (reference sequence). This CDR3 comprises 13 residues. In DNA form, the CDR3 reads TGTGCCAGCAGGTCCAGGAGCCAAGAGACCCAGTACTTC. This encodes CASRSRSQETQYF. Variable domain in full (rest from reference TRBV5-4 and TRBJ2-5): ETGVTQSPTHLIKTRGQQVTLRCSSQSGHNTVSWYQQALGQGPQFIFQYYREEENGRGNFPPRFSGLQFPNYSSELNVNALELDDSALYLCASRSRSQETQYFGPGTRLLVL.

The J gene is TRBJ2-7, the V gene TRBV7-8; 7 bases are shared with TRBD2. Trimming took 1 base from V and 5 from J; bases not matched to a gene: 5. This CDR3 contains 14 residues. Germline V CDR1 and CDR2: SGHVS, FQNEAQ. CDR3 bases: TGTGCCAGCAGCTTAGGCGGGAGTAACCACGAGCAGTACTTC. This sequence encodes CASSLGGSNHEQYF.

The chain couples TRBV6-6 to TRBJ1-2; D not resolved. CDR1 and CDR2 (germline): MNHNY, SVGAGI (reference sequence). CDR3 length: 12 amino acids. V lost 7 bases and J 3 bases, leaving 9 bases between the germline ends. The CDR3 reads CASKGSDYGYTF. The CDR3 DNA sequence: TGTGCCAGCAAGGGATCGGACTATGGCTACACCTTC.

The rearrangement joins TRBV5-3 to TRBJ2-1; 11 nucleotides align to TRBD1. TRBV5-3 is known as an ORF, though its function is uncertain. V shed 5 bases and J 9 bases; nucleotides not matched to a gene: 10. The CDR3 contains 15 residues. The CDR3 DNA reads TGTGCCAGAAGTGAGCCGGGACAGGGGGACTCTGAGCAGTTCTTC. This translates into CARSEPGQGDSEQFF.

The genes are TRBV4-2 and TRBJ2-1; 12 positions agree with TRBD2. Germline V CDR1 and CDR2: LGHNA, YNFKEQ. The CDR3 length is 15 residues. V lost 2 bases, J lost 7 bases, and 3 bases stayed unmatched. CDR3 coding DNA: TGTGCCAGCAGCCAAACGACTAGCGGGAGAAATGAGCAGTTCTTC. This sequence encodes CASSQTTSGRNEQFF.

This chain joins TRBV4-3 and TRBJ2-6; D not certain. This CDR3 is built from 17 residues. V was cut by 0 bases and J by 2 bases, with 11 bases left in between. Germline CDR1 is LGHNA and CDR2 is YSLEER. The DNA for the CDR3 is TGCGCCAGCAGCCAAGAACCTCTACTACCTGGGGCCAACGTCCTGACTTTC. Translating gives CASSQEPLLPGANVLTF.

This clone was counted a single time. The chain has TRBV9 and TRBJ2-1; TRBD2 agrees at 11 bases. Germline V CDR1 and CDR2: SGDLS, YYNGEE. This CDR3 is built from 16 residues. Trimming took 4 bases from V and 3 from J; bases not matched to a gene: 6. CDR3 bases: TGTGCCAGCAGCCCAACGACTAGCGGGGTCTACAATGAGCAGTTCTTC. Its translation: CASSPTTSGVYNEQFF.

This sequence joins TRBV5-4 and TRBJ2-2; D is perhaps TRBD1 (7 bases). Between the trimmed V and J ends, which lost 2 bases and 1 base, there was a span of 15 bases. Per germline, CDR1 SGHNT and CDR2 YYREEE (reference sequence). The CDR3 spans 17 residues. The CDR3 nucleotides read TGTGCCAGCAGCTTTCCAGGGGGGACAAGGAACACCGGGGAGCTGTTTTTT. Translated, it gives CASSFPGGTRNTGELFF.